One and the same sample provided the 30 T cell receptor beta chains below, sequenced in a study of T cells after posttransplantation cyclophosphamide. Methotrexate plus calcineurin inhibitor accompanied controls' myeloablative marrow transplants; sampling was 1 year later. The protocol was immunoSEQ multiplex PCR, while the TCRdb copy is restricted to in-frame clones and leaves out a portion. The table shows some 21,000 clones, with 85% to 90% occurring only once. Sequenced here: PBMCs, sampled 350 to 400 days after allogeneic stem cell transplant with calcineurin inhibitor and methotrexate. These receptors were collected from a female patient younger than 45 who received an allogeneic stem cell transplant from an unrelated donor, was CMV-positive, and had acute and chronic GVHD. Some T cells may have originated in the graft donor.

The V and J genes are TRBV5-4 and TRBJ1-1; D remains ambiguous. In germline, CDR1 is SGHNT, CDR2 YYREEE (reference sequence). The CDR3 sequence is 14 residues long. V lost 2 bases, J lost 0 bases, and 8 bases lay in between. Here the CDR3 reads CASSFTALNTEAFF. Here the CDR3 DNA reads TGTGCCAGCAGCTTCACAGCCTTGAACACTGAAGCTTTCTTT.

The chain uses TRBV27 and TRBJ2-7; 10 nucleotides line up with TRBD2. J was trimmed by 0 bases and V by 5 bases; bases with no gene match: 4. Germline CDR1 and CDR2: MNHEY and SMNVEV (reference sequence). The CDR3 is 15 residues long. CDR3: CASSPSGGSSYEQYV. The CDR3 DNA is TGTGCCAGCAGTCCTAGCGGGGGTAGCTCCTACGAGCAGTACGTC.

This clone was found once. The chain combines TRBV9 with TRBJ2-1; 13 nucleotides match TRBD2. V shed 3 bases and J 10 bases; nucleotides not matched to a gene: 10. The length of the CDR3 is 16 residues. Germline V gives CDR1 SGDLS, CDR2 YYNGEE. As DNA, the CDR3 is TGTGCCAGCAGCGCCGAAGGGACTAGCGGGATGAGGGAGCAGTTCTTC. Translation: CASSAEGTSGMREQFF.

The rearrangement links TRBV15 to TRBJ2-5; D gene uncertain. Trimming shortened V by 10 bases and J by 7 bases, and 16 bases separated the two germline ends. Germline V gene data show CDR1 as LNHNV and CDR2 as YYDKDF (reference sequence). The CDR3 loop spans 12 amino acids. As DNA, the CDR3 is TGTGCCAGCGGTCCCCCAACGGGGACCCAGTACTTC. Protein sequence: CASGPPTGTQYF.

This clone was seen only once. The rearrangement uses TRBV5-3 and TRBJ2-7, with TRBD1 identical over 12 bases. TRBV5-3 is marked as an open reading frame, function uncertain. This CDR3 is built from 15 residues. V lost 9 bases and J lost 0; bases outside the gene matches: 7. CDR3 DNA sequence: TGTGCCAACGGGACAGGGGGCCGAAGCTCCTACGAGCAGTACGTC. Protein product: CANGTGGRSSYEQYV.

The count of this clone is one. The V gene is TRBV2, the J gene TRBJ1-2; tentatively, D is TRBD1 (5 bases). Between the trimmed V and J ends, which lost 2 bases and 8 bases, there was a span of 12 bases. The CDR3 runs 13 residues. Germline-derived CDR1 and CDR2 are SNHLY and FYNNEI. The CDR3 sequence is CASSESRGRGYTF. CDR3 nucleotide sequence: TGTGCCAGCAGTGAATCTAGGGGCAGGGGCTACACCTTC.

This clone has just a few counts. The chain links TRBV19 to TRBJ1-3; 10 bases agree with TRBD1. Germline V lookup: CDR1 LNHDA, CDR2 SQIVND (reference sequence). CDR3 size: 16 residues. The J segment lost 1 base and the V segment lost 7 bases, leaving 7 bases of the junction unmatched. The DNA for the CDR3 is TGTGCCAGTACCGGGACAGGGGCTTTGTCTGGAAACACCATATATTTT. Translation gives CASTGTGALSGNTIYF.

To note about this clone: Germline and junction disagree at one end, which may indicate a read error. The J gene is TRBJ2-5, the V gene TRBV7-6; D not resolved. CDR3 length equals 12 residues. Germline-derived CDR1 and CDR2 are SGHVS and FNYEAQ. Written as DNA, the CDR3 is TGTGCCAGCAGCTTAGACCAGGAGACCCAGTACTTC. This gives the protein CASSLDQETQYF.

The J gene is TRBJ2-7, the V gene TRBV7-8; possible D gene TRBD2, 5 bases. Germline lookup yields CDR1 SGHVS and CDR2 FQNEAQ. Trimming took 8 bases from V and 0 from J, leaving 14 bases between them. The CDR3 is 14 residues long. CDR3 region: CASQSGSSSYEQYV. CDR3 nucleotide sequence: TGTGCCAGCCAGTCGGGGTCGAGCTCCTACGAGCAGTACGTC.

The chain couples TRBV15 to TRBJ1-5, with D possibly TRBD1 on 5 matching bases. V lost 1 base and J lost 3, with 7 bases in between. The germline V gene encodes CDR1 LNHNV and CDR2 YYDKDF (reference sequence). This CDR3 region has 14 residues. For the CDR3, the DNA is TGTGCCACCAGCAGAGGACAGCTCAATCAGCCCCAGCATTTT. Translated: CATSRGQLNQPQHF.

The chain couples TRBV9 to TRBJ2-3; D is unresolved. Trimming stripped 0 bases from V and 0 bases from J, with 8 bases between. There are 15 residues in the CDR3. Germline CDR1 SGDLS, CDR2 YYNGEE. The CDR3 is CASSVGLQSTDTQYF. DNA of the CDR3: TGTGCCAGCAGCGTAGGGCTACAGAGCACAGATACGCAGTATTTT.

The genes are TRBV30 and TRBJ1-1, with 8 bases matching TRBD1. In germline, CDR1 is GTSNPN, CDR2 SVGIG (reference sequence). This CDR3 is 16 amino acids long. J lost 4 bases, V lost 0 bases, and 10 bases had no gene match. CDR3 residues: CAWSVPTARGLTEAFF. CDR3 sequence (DNA): TGTGCCTGGAGTGTACCCACCGCCAGGGGGCTCACTGAAGCTTTCTTT.

This clone came up a few times. The chain recombines TRBV7-2 with TRBJ1-3; D gene ambiguous. V was shortened by 5 bases and J by 3 bases, with 8 bases between the two germline ends. Germline CDR1 SGHTA, CDR2 FQGNSA. This CDR3 contains 13 residues. The chain's CDR3 is CASSPHGGNTIYF. CDR3 sequence (DNA): TGTGCCAGCAGCCCCCACGGTGGAAACACCATATATTTT.

The rearrangement links TRBV6-1 to TRBJ1-2, with 7 bases that match TRBD1. The germline V gene has CDR1 MNHNS and CDR2 SASEGT. The CDR3 extends over 14 amino acids. V lost 7 bases, J lost 2 bases, and 7 bases stayed unmatched. CDR3 nucleotides: TGTGCCAGCACCAAAGAGGGGGCCAACTATGGCTACACCTTC. Protein: CASTKEGANYGYTF.

The chain links TRBV11-3 to TRBJ2-1, with 11 bases lining up with TRBD2. Losses at the gene ends were 1 base for V and 8 bases for J; bases not matched to a gene: 7. The CDR3 extends over 16 amino acids. CDR1 and CDR2 from the germline V gene are SGHNT and YENEEA. CDR3 amino acids: CASSLGASGGSDEQFF. CDR3 in DNA: TGTGCCAGCAGCTTAGGGGCTAGCGGGGGGTCGGATGAGCAGTTCTTC.

The chain's CDR3 is CASSFPRTGQLKSGGANVLTF. Written as DNA, the CDR3 is TGTGCCAGCAGTTTCCCCAGAACAGGGCAATTGAAGTCCGGCGGGGCCAACGTCCTGACTTTC. The V and J genes are TRBV27 and TRBJ2-6, with a tentative D call TRBD1 (6 bases). Trimming left V 3 bases short and J 4 bases short, with 28 bases between. The CDR3 spans 21 residues. CDR1 is MNHEY and CDR2 is SMNVEV in the germline V gene (reference sequence).

The chain uses TRBV5-4 and TRBJ2-7, with a weak D call TRBD2 (5 bases). This CDR3 is 11 amino acids long. V was cut by 0 bases and J by 7 bases, with 5 bases left in between. Looked up from germline, CDR1 is SGHNT and CDR2 is YYREEE (reference sequence). The CDR3 DNA reads TGTGCCAGCAGCTTGGGAGGGGAGCAGTACTTC. Residues: CASSLGGEQYF.

The V call is TRBV11-3, the J call TRBJ1-3; D remains ambiguous. The length of the CDR3 is 12 residues. V was pared by 4 bases and J by 11 bases, with 12 bases between. Germline CDR1 is SGHNT and CDR2 is YENEEA. For the CDR3, the DNA is TGTGCCAGCAGCTCTGGCTCGCGGGCCATATATTTT. Translation: CASSSGSRAIYF.

The chain uses TRBV11-2 and TRBJ2-1; 10 bases map to TRBD2. The V gene's germline CDR1 is SGHAT and CDR2 FQNNGV. There are 16 residues in the CDR3. The J segment lost 8 bases and the V segment lost 0 bases, leaving 7 bases of the junction unmatched. The CDR3, as DNA: TGTGCCAGCAGCTTAGAACTAGCGGGACTAGGCTATGAGCAGTTCTTC. Residues: CASSLELAGLGYEQFF.

The CDR3 region is CATIRVEAPLEKLFF. As DNA, the CDR3 is TGTGCCACCATCCGAGTCGAGGCGCCACTAGAAAAACTGTTTTTT. The chain employs TRBV27 and TRBJ1-4; D is undetermined. This CDR3 has 15 residues. The V gene's germline CDR1 is MNHEY and CDR2 SMNVEV (reference sequence). V lost 10 bases and J 8 bases, leaving 23 bases between the germline ends.

The V call is TRBV11-2, the J call TRBJ1-1; no firm D call. Germline assignment: CDR1 SGHAT and CDR2 FQNNGV. V was shortened by 6 bases and J by 3 bases, with 14 bases between the two germline ends. The CDR3 consists of 14 residues. DNA for the CDR3: TGTGCCAGCAGGGTGGGGAGGTCGCACACTGAAGCTTTCTTT. This gives the protein CASRVGRSHTEAFF.

The chain recombines TRBV5-1 with TRBJ2-7; 8 bases are shared with TRBD1. Germline CDR1 and CDR2: SGHRS and YFSETQ. Trimming removed 3 bases from V and 3 bases from J; junction bases left unmatched: 2. The CDR3 totals 13 residues. For the CDR3, the DNA is TGCGCCAGCAGCTCTGGACAGGGCTACGAGCAGTACTTC. Residues: CASSSGQGYEQYF. Together with reference TRBV5-1 and TRBJ2-7, the CDR3 gives the full variable domain: KAGVTQTPRYLIKTRGQQVTLSCSPISGHRSVSWYQQTPGQGLQFLFEYFSETQRNKGNFPGRFSGRQFSNSRSEMNVSTLELGDSALYLCASSSGQGYEQYFGPGTRLTVT.

This chain uses TRBV6-4 with TRBJ2-7; 8 bases are a match to TRBD1. The CDR3 length is 9 residues. The junction had 1 base not matched to a gene; V was cut back by 9 bases and J by 9 bases. Germline V lookup: CDR1 MRHNA, CDR2 SNTAGT. This chain's CDR3 is CARGTGQYV. The CDR3 DNA sequence: TGTGCCAGGGGGACAGGGCAGTACGTC.

The chain joins TRBV7-9 to TRBJ2-1, with 11 bases that match TRBD2. Trimming cost V 0 bases and J 6 bases; bases outside gene matches: 7. The germline V gene has CDR1 SEHNR and CDR2 FQNEAQ (reference sequence). This CDR3 has 17 residues. The CDR3 region has the DNA TGTGCCAGCAGCTTAGCGGGGGGACTAGCGGAACTCAATGAGCAGTTCTTC. Its protein product is CASSLAGGLAELNEQFF.

The chain couples TRBV6-4 to TRBJ2-1; TRBD2 is a possible D gene (7 bases). This CDR3 has 16 residues. V was pared by 4 bases and J by 10 bases, with 23 bases between. Germline CDR1 reads MRHNA; CDR2 reads SNTAGT. The CDR3 sequence: CASSARGGAGPAEQFF. The DNA of the CDR3 is TGTGCCAGCAGTGCCCGAGGGGGAGCGGGACCGGCCGAGCAGTTCTTC.

This clone was picked up one time. CDR3: CASSARRLAYEQYF. CDR3 in DNA: TGTGCCAGCAGCGCCCGACGGCTAGCCTACGAGCAGTACTTC. The chain recombines TRBV7-8 with TRBJ2-7, with D uncertain. CDR1 is SGHVS and CDR2 is FQNEAQ in the germline V gene. The length of the CDR3 is 14 residues. V dropped 5 bases and J dropped 2 bases, with 13 bases sitting between them.

The chain is built from TRBV6-6 and TRBJ2-5; 12 bases are shared with TRBD1. The CDR3 consists of 16 residues. Trimming took 2 bases from V and 8 from J; bases not matched to a gene: 9. From germline, CDR1 is MNHNY and CDR2 SVGAGI (reference sequence). In DNA, the CDR3 is TGTGCCAGCAGTTACCCCCGGGACAGGGGGCAGACCACCCAGTACTTC. It codes for CASSYPRDRGQTTQYF.

The rearrangement uses TRBV30 and TRBJ2-7; 7 bases are shared with TRBD2. Per the germline V gene, CDR1 is GTSNPN and CDR2 is SVGIG (reference sequence). V trimming: 5 bases; J trimming: 5 bases; junction bases outside the gene matches: 3. There are 11 residues in the CDR3. The CDR3 spells CAWRAGDEQYF. For the CDR3, the DNA is TGTGCCTGGCGCGCGGGGGACGAGCAGTACTTC.

V and J are TRBV10-3 and TRBJ2-5; TRBD2 matches at 9 bases. V lost 2 bases to trimming and J lost 4 bases; unmatched junction nucleotides: 14. The length of the CDR3 is 18 residues. From germline, CDR1 is ENHRY and CDR2 SYGVKD. The CDR3 nucleotides read TGTGCCATCAGTGAGCCCGGGCGGGAGGGCAGGAGGGGAGAGACCCAGTACTTC. Translating it yields CAISEPGREGRRGETQYF.

V is TRBV7-9 and J is TRBJ2-3; D gene unclear. This CDR3 is 14 amino acids long. The germline V gene has CDR1 SEHNR and CDR2 FQNEAQ (reference sequence). V lost 1 base to trimming and J lost 6 bases, with 11 bases between them. The CDR3 here is CASSLDLSADTQYF. CDR3 in DNA: TGTGCCAGCAGCTTAGATCTGAGCGCGGATACGCAGTATTTT.